These 27 T cell receptor beta chains came from one sample sequenced in a study of T cell changes during pregnancy in multiple sclerosis. The table came from immunoSEQ multiplex PCR; TCRdb's copy has only in-frame clones and leaves some out. The table has about 61,000 clones, 80% to 90% seen once. The starting material was peripheral blood, obtained in the first trimester of pregnancy. The receptor set was obtained from a female donor in good health, enrolled as a control in a pregnancy study.

The rearrangement joins TRBV6-5 to TRBJ1-2, with D perhaps TRBD1 (5 bases). The germline V gene encodes CDR1 MNHEY and CDR2 SVGAGI. V lost 6 bases to trimming and J lost 5 bases, with 7 bases between them. The CDR3 covers 11 residues. CDR3 residues: CASRRGYGYTF. The CDR3 DNA reads TGTGCCAGCAGACGGGGGTATGGCTACACCTTC.

V usage is TRBV6-1 and J usage is TRBJ2-5; 9 bases are a match to TRBD1. The J call may be incorrect, as the DNA end agrees better with TRBJ2-7. Germline loops: CDR1 MNHNS, CDR2 SASEGT. The CDR3 sequence is 14 residues long. CDR3: CASSGDRESSEQYF. DNA of the CDR3: TGTGCCAGCAGTGGGGACAGGGAATCGTCCGAGCAGTACTTC.

The chain uses TRBV4-3 and TRBJ2-2; D is possibly TRBD2 (6 bases). Per germline, CDR1 LGHNA and CDR2 YSLEER. This CDR3 has 13 amino acids. V lost 3 bases and J lost 8, with 10 bases in between. CDR3 sequence reads: CASSHLAVGELFF. CDR3 coding DNA: TGCGCCAGCAGCCATTTAGCGGTAGGGGAGCTGTTTTTT.

The chain has TRBV27 and TRBJ2-7; TRBD1 matches at 10 bases. The ends lost 6 bases at V and 9 bases at J; junction bases unmatched: 17. The CDR3 consists of 16 residues. Germline CDR1 and CDR2: MNHEY and SMNVEV (reference sequence). The CDR3 DNA is TGTGCCAGCAGAGGATTACCGGGACAGGGGAGCATTGGGCAGTACTTC. This gives the protein CASRGLPGQGSIGQYF.

The chain recombines TRBV27 with TRBJ1-2, with D possibly being TRBD1 (6 bases). This CDR3 has 15 residues. V shed 3 bases and J shed 5 bases, with 16 bases lying between them. Germline CDR1 is MNHEY and CDR2 is SMNVEV (reference sequence). The CDR3 protein is CASSLGGARGYGYTF. CDR3 sequence (DNA): TGTGCCAGCAGTTTGGGGGGGGCGCGGGGGTATGGCTACACCTTC.

V usage is TRBV5-1 and J usage is TRBJ2-2; TRBD1 might be the D (6 bases). Deletions cut 3 bases from V and 8 bases from J, with 17 bases between. The CDR3 totals 15 residues. Germline V gene data show CDR1 as SGHRS and CDR2 as YFSETQ. CDR3: CASSSFATGNGELFF. The CDR3, as DNA: TGCGCCAGCAGCTCGTTTGCTACAGGGAATGGGGAGCTGTTTTTT.

This chain links TRBV10-3 with TRBJ1-5, with TRBD1 matching over 7 bases. This CDR3 spans 14 amino acids. The J segment lost 4 bases and the V segment lost 5 bases, leaving 5 bases of the junction unmatched. Germline CDR1 ENHRY, CDR2 SYGVKD. The CDR3: CAISLGDSNQPQHF. CDR3 coding DNA: TGTGCCATCAGTCTGGGGGACAGTAATCAGCCCCAGCATTTT.

There are a few counts of this clone. The chain has TRBV19 and TRBJ2-2, with D tentatively TRBD2 (7 bases). The CDR3 covers 16 residues. The ends were cut back, 4 bases at V and 6 bases at J, with 18 bases in the middle. Germline V gives CDR1 LNHDA, CDR2 SQIVND (reference sequence). The CDR3 loop reads CASSTGRGGEAGELFF. The CDR3 DNA is TGTGCCAGTAGTACGGGACGAGGGGGGGAGGCCGGGGAGCTGTTTTTT.

This clone was detected only once. J is TRBJ2-1 and V is TRBV7-2, with 11 bases lining up with TRBD2. Germline CDR1 reads SGHTA; CDR2 reads FQGNSA. The length of the CDR3 is 16 residues. V lost 5 bases, J lost 2 bases, and 5 bases stayed unmatched. CDR3 protein: CASSPASGGTYNEQFF. CDR3 DNA sequence: TGTGCCAGCAGCCCAGCTAGCGGGGGGACCTACAATGAGCAGTTCTTC.

The gene calls are TRBV2 and TRBJ1-3; D unclear. With 8 bases removed from V and 0 bases from J, the gap between germline ends came to 14 bases. CDR1 SNHLY and CDR2 FYNNEI come from the germline V gene. The CDR3 length is 15 residues. CDR3 sequence reads: CASFPTELSGNTIYF. The CDR3, as DNA: TGTGCCAGCTTCCCTACAGAGCTCTCTGGAAACACCATATATTTT.

The chain combines TRBV5-1 with TRBJ1-2, with 7 nucleotides matching TRBD1. The ends lost 5 bases at V and 7 bases at J; junction bases unmatched: 11. The CDR3 runs 14 residues. CDR1 is SGHRS, CDR2 YFSETQ, per germline. The CDR3 reads CASSQNTGVSGYTF. In nucleotides, the CDR3 is TGCGCCAGCAGTCAAAATACAGGGGTTAGTGGCTACACCTTC.

The chain carries TRBV6-4 and TRBJ2-1; 7 nucleotides agree with TRBD1. Unmatched junction bases numbered 5, after V lost 0 bases and J lost 6 bases. Looked up from germline, CDR1 is MRHNA and CDR2 is SNTAGT. The CDR3 sequence is 15 residues long. As DNA, the CDR3 is TGTGCCAGCAGTGACTCTATGGCAGGGGGCAATGAGCAGTTCTTC. Translated, it gives CASSDSMAGGNEQFF.

Concerning this clone itself: An end of the junction does not agree with germline; a read error may underlie this. V gene TRBV7-7 combines with J gene TRBJ2-3, with TRBD2 matching 9 bases. CDR1 and CDR2 (germline): SSHAT, FNYEAQ (reference sequence). CDR3 length equals 16 residues. For the CDR3, the DNA is TGTGCTAGCAGCCAAGGGGCGGGGGGGCCCATTAGCACGCAGTATTTT. Its protein is CASSQGAGGPISTQYF.

The rearrangement links TRBV6-1 to TRBJ1-1; 7 bases are shared with TRBD1. CDR1 is MNHNS and CDR2 is SASEGT in the germline V gene. The CDR3 sequence is 17 residues long. J lost 4 bases, V lost 1 base, and 12 bases had no gene match. DNA for the CDR3: TGTGCCAGCAGTGAAGGGGACAGCTTTAGTTTTGGCACTGAAGCTTTCTTT. Amino acids: CASSEGDSFSFGTEAFF.

The chain uses TRBV18 and TRBJ2-7, with a tentative D call TRBD2 (6 bases). With 4 bases removed from V and 0 bases from J, the gap between germline ends came to 13 bases. The CDR3 sequence is 15 residues long. Germline CDR1 reads KGHSH; CDR2 reads LQKENI. CDR3 in amino acids: CASSRKEGTSYEQYF. The CDR3 nucleotides are TGTGCCAGCTCACGTAAGGAGGGGACCTCCTACGAGCAGTACTTC. The variable domain in full, completed from reference TRBV18 and TRBJ2-7, reads NAGVMQNPRHLVRRRGQEARLRCSPMKGHSHVYWYRQLPEEGLKFMVYLQKENIIDESGMPKERFSAEFPKEGPSILRIQQVVRGDSAAYFCASSRKEGTSYEQYFGPGTRLTVT.

The chain joins TRBV4-3 to TRBJ2-1; D is possibly TRBD1 (6 bases). Germline-derived CDR1 and CDR2 are LGHNA and YSLEER. This CDR3 comprises 17 residues. With 0 bases removed from V and 3 bases from J, the gap between germline ends came to 15 bases. CDR3 residues: CASSQDRLGQNYNEQFF. The CDR3 DNA is TGCGCCAGCAGCCAAGATAGGTTAGGACAGAACTACAATGAGCAGTTCTTC.

V gene TRBV27 combines with J gene TRBJ2-1; 7 positions agree with TRBD2. This CDR3 is 14 amino acids long. Per germline, CDR1 MNHEY and CDR2 SMNVEV (reference sequence). The junction had 6 bases not matched to a gene; V was cut back by 8 bases and J by 2 bases. This CDR3 reads CASWVGGAYNEQFF. CDR3 sequence (DNA): TGTGCCAGCTGGGTGGGGGGGGCCTACAATGAGCAGTTCTTC.

The chain uses TRBV5-6 and TRBJ1-2, with D unresolved. Germline-derived CDR1 and CDR2 are SGHDT and YYEEEE. Trimming pared 1 base from V and 2 bases from J, leaving 6 bases between. The CDR3 has 13 amino acids. The CDR3 coding sequence is TGTGCCAGCAGCTTGCCGGAGAACTATGGCTACACCTTC. It yields the protein CASSLPENYGYTF.

The chain combines TRBV5-4 with TRBJ1-2; TRBD1 might be the D (6 bases). Trimming stripped 4 bases from V and 8 bases from J, with 15 bases between. The V gene's germline CDR1 is SGHNT and CDR2 YYREEE (reference sequence). The CDR3 extends over 13 amino acids. This CDR3 reads CASSPGGAIGYTF. The DNA of the CDR3 is TGTGCCAGCAGCCCCGGGGGGGCGATAGGCTACACCTTC. The complete variable domain, with remaining parts taken from reference TRBV5-4 and TRBJ1-2, reads ETGVTQSPTHLIKTRGQQVTLRCSSQSGHNTVSWYQQALGQGPQFIFQYYREEENGRGNFPPRFSGLQFPNYSSELNVNALELDDSALYLCASSPGGAIGYTFGSGTRLTVV.

This chain links TRBV10-3 with TRBJ1-1, with D maybe TRBD1 (5 bases). With 5 bases removed from V and 1 base from J, the gap between germline ends came to 8 bases. The CDR3 consists of 13 residues. Looked up from germline, CDR1 is ENHRY and CDR2 is SYGVKD. CDR3 sequence: CAISTGRNTEAFF. The CDR3 nucleotides read TGTGCCATCAGTACAGGAAGGAACACTGAAGCTTTCTTT.

This rearrangement joins TRBV5-4 to TRBJ1-6; possible D gene TRBD1, 5 bases. Trimming removed 4 bases at V and 14 bases at J, with 16 bases between. CDR1 is SGHNT, CDR2 YYREEE, per germline (reference sequence). The CDR3 totals 13 residues. CDR3 DNA sequence: TGTGCCAGCAGCGTCGACAGTCCCTCGTCCCTCCACTTT. Amino acids: CASSVDSPSSLHF.

This clone has just one count. V usage is TRBV2 and J usage is TRBJ1-1, with D unresolved. The CDR3 has 12 amino acids. V lost 3 bases and J 5 bases, leaving 7 bases between the germline ends. Germline V gives CDR1 SNHLY, CDR2 FYNNEI. The CDR3 DNA follows: TGTGCCAGCAGTGAGCGCCGAACTGAAGCTTTCTTT. Its protein product is CASSERRTEAFF.

The V gene is TRBV7-8, the J gene TRBJ2-6; weak D call: TRBD1 (5 bases). The ends were cut back, 1 base at V and 2 bases at J, with 6 bases in the middle. Germline CDR1 and CDR2: SGHVS and FQNEAQ. The CDR3 consists of 15 residues. CDR3 sequence (DNA): TGTGCCAGCAGCTTAGAACAGGCTGGGGCCAACGTCCTGACTTTC. Encoded protein: CASSLEQAGANVLTF.

The rearrangement links TRBV7-9 to TRBJ1-5; 10 bases line up with TRBD1. Germline trimming cut 0 bases from V and 7 bases from J; bases unmatched to any gene: 6. The CDR3 is made up of 16 amino acids. Germline V lookup: CDR1 SEHNR, CDR2 FQNEAQ (reference sequence). As DNA, the CDR3 is TGTGCCAGCAGCTTAGCGGTGACAGGGGGCTGGCAGCCCCAGCATTTT. It is translated as CASSLAVTGGWQPQHF.

This clone was counted only a few times. The chain couples TRBV7-6 to TRBJ1-1; D uncertain. Germline V gene data show CDR1 as SGHVS and CDR2 as FNYEAQ. The CDR3 runs 13 residues. The ends were cut back, 5 bases at V and 1 base at J, with 8 bases in the middle. The CDR3 DNA sequence: TGTGCCAGCAGCACGGGTGAGAACACTGAAGCTTTCTTT. Amino acid sequence: CASSTGENTEAFF.

A word on this clone: An end of the junction differs from the germline gene, which may be a read error. The chain is built from TRBV7-2 and TRBJ1-2; 7 bases align to TRBD1. Germline lookup yields CDR1 SGHTA and CDR2 FQGNSA. The CDR3 is 11 residues long. Here the CDR3 reads CASSLDRGTVF. The CDR3 bases are TGTGCCAGCAGCTTAGATCGAGGGACAGTCTTC.

V and J are TRBV9 and TRBJ2-7, with D possibly TRBD1 on 6 matching bases. V lost 5 bases and J lost 7, with 16 bases in between. The CDR3 is made up of 13 amino acids. Germline V lookup: CDR1 SGDLS, CDR2 YYNGEE. As DNA, the CDR3 is TGTGCCAGCAGTTACAGGGATAGGGAAGAGCAGTACTTC. It codes for CASSYRDREEQYF.